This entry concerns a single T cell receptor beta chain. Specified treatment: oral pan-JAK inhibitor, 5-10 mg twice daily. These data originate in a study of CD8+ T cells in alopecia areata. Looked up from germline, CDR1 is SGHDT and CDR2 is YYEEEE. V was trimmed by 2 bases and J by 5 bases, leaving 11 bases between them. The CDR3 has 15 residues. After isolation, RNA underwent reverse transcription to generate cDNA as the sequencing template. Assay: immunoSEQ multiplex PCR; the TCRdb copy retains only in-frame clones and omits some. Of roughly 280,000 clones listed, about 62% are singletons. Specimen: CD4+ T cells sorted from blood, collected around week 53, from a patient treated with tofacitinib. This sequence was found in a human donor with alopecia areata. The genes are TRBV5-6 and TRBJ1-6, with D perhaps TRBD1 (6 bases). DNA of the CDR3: TGTGCCAGCAGCTTTCAGGGGCACAATAATTCACCCCTCCACTTT. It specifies CASSFQGHNNSPLHF.